A single sample gave rise to the 10 T cell receptor beta chains below, sequenced in a study of cytomegalovirus exposure and HLA in healthy donors. Vbeta (60) and Jbeta (13) primers were used in the PCR. Repertoires were generated with immunoSEQ multiplex PCR, while TCRdb's copy carries only in-frame clones and drops some. The table records fewer than 100,000 clones, around 77% of them present only once. Sequenced: PBMCs. The origin of the receptors is a middle-aged man in good health and CMV-seronegative.

The J gene is TRBJ1-1, the V gene TRBV9, with a weak D call TRBD1 (5 bases). Deletions cut 1 base from V and 8 bases from J, with 9 bases between. Germline V gene lookup returns CDR1 SGDLS and CDR2 YYNGEE. There are 12 residues in the CDR3. CDR3 in amino acids: CASSVSDREAFF. In DNA, the CDR3 is TGTGCCAGCAGCGTAAGCGACAGAGAAGCTTTCTTT.

The chain is built from TRBV28 and TRBJ2-7; D not certain. Trimming shortened V by 8 bases and J by 2 bases, and 13 bases separated the two germline ends. From germline, CDR1 is MDHEN and CDR2 SYDVKM. CDR3 length equals 13 residues. In DNA, the CDR3 is TGTGCCAGCGAGAGTTTTTTAGCCTACGAGCAGTACTTC. It is translated as CASESFLAYEQYF.

This chain links TRBV27 with TRBJ1-2; tentative D call: TRBD1 (6 bases). There are 15 residues in the CDR3. From germline, CDR1 is MNHEY and CDR2 SMNVEV (reference sequence). The ends were cut back, 8 bases at V and 4 bases at J, with 20 bases in the middle. The CDR3: CASPWGHPAPYGYTF. CDR3 DNA: TGTGCCAGCCCCTGGGGGCACCCGGCTCCCTATGGCTACACCTTC.

The V and J genes are TRBV7-2 and TRBJ2-3; possibly TRBD1 for D (6 bases). CDR1 is SGHTA, CDR2 FQGNSA, per germline. The CDR3 runs to 14 residues. With 8 bases removed from V and 4 bases from J, the gap between germline ends came to 16 bases. CDR3 residues: CASRRGRGADTQYF. In nucleotides, the CDR3 is TGTGCCAGCCGTCGGGGCAGGGGCGCAGATACGCAGTATTTT.

V is TRBV5-6 and J is TRBJ2-7; 9 bases line up with TRBD1. There are 12 residues in the CDR3. The germline CDR1 and CDR2 sequences are SGHDT and YYEEEE. Trimming at V came to 4 bases and at J to 6 bases, leaving 2 bases not matched to a gene. CDR3 DNA sequence: TGTGCCAGCAGCCTGACAGGGGGCGAGCAGTACTTC. Residues: CASSLTGGEQYF.

This clone was observed a single time. The V call is TRBV27, the J call TRBJ1-4; 8 nucleotides align to TRBD1. The germline V gene has CDR1 MNHEY and CDR2 SMNVEV (reference sequence). The CDR3 loop spans 13 amino acids. The CDR3 reads CATKRTGWEKLFF. The CDR3 nucleotides are TGTGCGACCAAACGGACAGGGTGGGAAAAACTGTTTTTT.

This clone was counted a few times. The chain recombines TRBV10-3 with TRBJ1-5; tentative D call: TRBD1 (6 bases). V was cut by 0 bases and J by 7 bases, with 13 bases left in between. Germline V CDR1 and CDR2: ENHRY, SYGVKD. This CDR3 region has 15 residues. The CDR3 coding sequence is TGTGCCATCAGTGAGTCGGGGGGGGCGGGGCAGCCCCAGCATTTT. Protein sequence: CAISESGGAGQPQHF.

This clone is a singleton in its sample. The chain recombines TRBV15 with TRBJ1-2; TRBD1 is a possible D gene (6 bases). V lost 3 bases to trimming and J lost 4 bases, with 12 bases between them. In germline, CDR1 is LNHNV, CDR2 YYDKDF (reference sequence). CDR3 length: 14 amino acids. The CDR3 sequence is CATSRVGGVYGYTF. DNA for the CDR3: TGTGCCACCAGCAGGGTAGGGGGGGTCTATGGCTACACCTTC.

CDR3 loop: CASSERGGLAGGSIYEQYF. As DNA, the CDR3 is TGTGCCAGCAGCGAAAGGGGGGGACTAGCGGGAGGATCCATTTACGAGCAGTACTTC. The V call is TRBV7-8, the J call TRBJ2-7; 15 bases are shared with TRBD2. Germline values: CDR1 SGHVS, CDR2 FQNEAQ. The CDR3 is 19 amino acids. After removal of 5 bases from V and 4 bases from J, the junction contained 15 bases not matched to a gene.

The rearrangement uses TRBV6-1 and TRBJ2-1; 10 bases match TRBD2. The V gene end was trimmed by 8 bases and the J gene end by 7 bases; junction bases not matched to a gene: 5. In germline, CDR1 is MNHNS, CDR2 SASEGT. This CDR3 is 13 amino acids long. DNA for the CDR3: TGTGCCAGCCACGGACTAGCGGTTAATGAGCAGTTCTTC. Translation: CASHGLAVNEQFF.